The clone carrying this TCR beta chain was picked up one time. The data originate from a study of blood T cells in healthy people across ages. Next came a second PCR, run for about 6 to 11 cycles, which used a sample-barcoded 5' primer along with a J-beta primer mix. Via MiXCR, TCRdb re-called the 5' RACE reads, giving one row per CDR3 protein. The sample has 1.5 million to 2 million distinct CDR3 sequences; roughly 32% are singletons. The V and J ends lost 5 bases and 3 bases, in that order; junction bases with no gene match: 5. This CDR3 has 15 amino acids. CDR1 WNHNN and CDR2 SYGVQD come from the germline V gene (reference sequence).

The chain links TRBV10-1 to TRBJ2-1; TRBD1 aligns across 9 bases. Sequencing used blood. This clonotype was sampled from a woman in her twenties or thirties in good health. In nucleotides, the CDR3 is TGCGCCAGCAGTAAAGACAGGGGGGGCTACAATGAGCAGTTCTTC. It specifies CASSKDRGGYNEQFF.